This TCR beta chain was captured in a study of cytomegalovirus exposure and HLA in healthy donors. Study-wide background: One earlier analysis, a look at 180 million or so T cells, found some 100 million unique TCR beta sequences.

Note on this clone: Its matching antigen is unknown.

Both 60 Vbeta primers and 13 Jbeta primers went into the PCR. Clones were sequenced by immunoSEQ multiplex PCR, and TCRdb holds only the in-frame ones, with some missing. Found here are around 100,000 clones, approximately 71% of them singletons; the top ten hold roughly 16%. Study-wide points: Sequencing depth across donors, presence/absence analyses assumed, was roughly uniform. The authors judged a highly shared variant cluster likely a sequencing artifact.

Sequenced: PBMCs. This TCR was recovered from a woman aged 18-29 years in good health and CMV-seropositive.

The CDR3 DNA is TGTGCCAGCAGCATCGGACAGGGGGGCGCTGGTAGAGAGACCCAGTACTTC. It is translated as CASSIGQGGAGRETQYF. The gene calls are TRBV7-9 and TRBJ2-5; 10 nucleotides line up with TRBD1. CDR1 and CDR2 from the germline V gene are SEHNR and FQNEAQ (reference sequence). The CDR3 is 17 amino acids. The V and J ends lost 5 bases and 4 bases, in that order; junction bases with no gene match: 13. The full variable domain, completed using reference TRBV7-9 and TRBJ2-5, is DTGVSQNPRHKITKRGQNVTFRCDPISEHNRLYWYRQTLGQGPEFLTYFQNEAQLEKSRLLSDRFSAERPKGSFSTLEIQRTEQGDSAMYLCASSIGQGGAGRETQYFGPGTRLLVL.